These T cell receptor beta chains were read from a single sample in a study of PD-L1 blockade in urothelial cancer. The repertoire was sequenced with immunoSEQ multiplex PCR; TCRdb's copy has only in-frame clones and lacks some. This sample has about 51,000 clones, with 88% found just once. The sample consisted of PBMCs, taken around atezolizumab (anti-PD-L1) treatment. These receptors were obtained from a man in his fifties or sixties with urothelial cancer. Each CDR3 is given without its conserved first and last residue. Fields, in order: CDR3 protein, V gene, clone size, J gene. Size tells how often a clone was seen (once, few, many) or the class of an expanded clone, and some rows leave it out.

CDR3aa: ASSSSGRGEGRAQH; v_gene: TRBV27; abundance: NA; j_gene: TRBJ1-5
CDR3aa: ASRPHWGTLLSYEQY; v_gene: TRBV12-2; abundance: NA; j_gene: TRBJ2-7
CDR3aa: ASSLGASQETQY; v_gene: TRBV7-6; abundance: NA; j_gene: TRBJ2-5
CDR3aa: ASSLVGQGFTNVLT; v_gene: TRBV5-4; abundance: NA; j_gene: TRBJ2-6
CDR3aa: ASSLGAGTGGEQY; v_gene: TRBV7-6; abundance: once; j_gene: TRBJ2-7
CDR3aa: ASSPGGFSTDTQY; v_gene: TRBV19; abundance: NA; j_gene: TRBJ2-3
CDR3aa: ASSQSYREYNSPLH; v_gene: TRBV4-2; abundance: NA; j_gene: TRBJ1-6
CDR3aa: ASMSGGNTGELF; v_gene: TRBV28; abundance: NA; j_gene: TRBJ2-2
CDR3aa: ASSSDSGNYGYT; v_gene: TRBV5-1; abundance: NA; j_gene: TRBJ1-2
CDR3aa: ASSGTGYGNTIY; v_gene: TRBV7-9; abundance: NA; j_gene: TRBJ1-3
CDR3aa: ASSYLEDSENYGYT; v_gene: TRBV7-9; abundance: NA; j_gene: TRBJ1-2
CDR3aa: ASSNGGLAWFTQY; v_gene: TRBV19; abundance: NA; j_gene: TRBJ2-3
CDR3aa: ASSSQAGAGNEKLF; v_gene: TRBV23-1; abundance: NA; j_gene: TRBJ1-4
CDR3aa: ASSTGLGNQPQH; v_gene: TRBV2; abundance: NA; j_gene: TRBJ1-5
CDR3aa: ASSSKTGWDTIY; v_gene: TRBV7-9; abundance: NA; j_gene: TRBJ1-3
CDR3aa: ASSPDTNQETQY; v_gene: TRBV5-4; abundance: NA; j_gene: TRBJ2-5
CDR3aa: ASRPTSGRGYTQY; v_gene: TRBV9; abundance: NA; j_gene: TRBJ2-3
CDR3aa: SVQEDSNQPQH; v_gene: TRBV29-1; abundance: NA; j_gene: TRBJ1-5
CDR3aa: ASSLGGLSGYEQY; v_gene: TRBV5-4; abundance: NA; j_gene: TRBJ2-7
CDR3aa: ASSYSGRVNTEAF; v_gene: TRBV6-5; abundance: NA; j_gene: TRBJ1-1
CDR3aa: ASSLSQGAEGYT; v_gene: TRBV5-1; abundance: NA; j_gene: TRBJ1-2
CDR3aa: ASSLQTYNEQF; v_gene: TRBV11-2; abundance: NA; j_gene: TRBJ2-1
CDR3aa: ASSQVTGRTGELF; v_gene: TRBV4-1; abundance: few; j_gene: TRBJ2-2
CDR3aa: ASSLAGGASTDTQY; v_gene: TRBV5-1; abundance: NA; j_gene: TRBJ2-3
CDR3aa: ASSQGGTGIPRQETQY; v_gene: TRBV14; abundance: NA; j_gene: TRBJ2-5
CDR3aa: ASSPSGGGTDTQY; v_gene: TRBV5-4; abundance: NA; j_gene: TRBJ2-3
CDR3aa: ASSLDPGGQETQY; v_gene: TRBV5-1; abundance: once; j_gene: TRBJ2-5
CDR3aa: ASSIAGGDTQY; v_gene: TRBV19; abundance: NA; j_gene: TRBJ2-3
CDR3aa: ASSPDRSQFLSNQPQH; v_gene: TRBV5-4; abundance: NA; j_gene: TRBJ1-5
CDR3aa: ASSQGSLDEQY; v_gene: TRBV11-3; abundance: NA; j_gene: TRBJ2-7
CDR3aa: ASSSRQGGIRDTEAF; v_gene: TRBV5-4; abundance: NA; j_gene: TRBJ1-1
CDR3aa: ASSFLWTQY; v_gene: TRBV7-8; abundance: NA; j_gene: TRBJ2-5
CDR3aa: ASSLAGDNEQF; v_gene: TRBV11-3; abundance: NA; j_gene: TRBJ2-1
CDR3aa: ASQTSGQTQY; v_gene: TRBV28; abundance: NA; j_gene: TRBJ2-3
CDR3aa: ASSLEGAATNEKLF; v_gene: TRBV28; abundance: NA; j_gene: TRBJ1-4
CDR3aa: ASSQDYDSNYGYT; v_gene: TRBV4-3; abundance: NA; j_gene: TRBJ1-2
CDR3aa: ASATGLGGYT; v_gene: TRBV6-5; abundance: NA; j_gene: TRBJ1-2
CDR3aa: ASSLLGGSTNTGELF; v_gene: TRBV5-6; abundance: NA; j_gene: TRBJ2-2
CDR3aa: ASSLARSSGNTIY; v_gene: TRBV7-2; abundance: NA; j_gene: TRBJ1-3
CDR3aa: ASSLELGHEQF; v_gene: TRBV7-7; abundance: NA; j_gene: TRBJ2-1
CDR3aa: ASSPDFLAGGYTDTQY; v_gene: TRBV18; abundance: NA; j_gene: TRBJ2-3
CDR3aa: ASSLALTGRGNEKLF; v_gene: TRBV5-6; abundance: few; j_gene: TRBJ1-4
CDR3aa: ASSGSRAGTYEQY; v_gene: TRBV19; abundance: NA; j_gene: TRBJ2-7
CDR3aa: ASSQDPDRAKEQY; v_gene: TRBV4-2; abundance: NA; j_gene: TRBJ2-7
CDR3aa: ASSPDRGRNQPQH; v_gene: TRBV6-5; abundance: few; j_gene: TRBJ1-5
CDR3aa: ASSSSSGGGWDEQF; v_gene: TRBV5-1; abundance: NA; j_gene: TRBJ2-1
CDR3aa: ASRRDREGTYEQY; v_gene: TRBV2; abundance: NA; j_gene: TRBJ2-7
CDR3aa: ASSILGQGPYGYT; v_gene: TRBV19; abundance: NA; j_gene: TRBJ1-2
CDR3aa: ASSEASGNYGYT; v_gene: TRBV6-1; abundance: NA; j_gene: TRBJ1-2
CDR3aa: ASSRTAHNTEAF; v_gene: TRBV6-5; abundance: NA; j_gene: TRBJ1-1
CDR3aa: ASSAGPGYT; v_gene: TRBV28; abundance: NA; j_gene: TRBJ1-2
CDR3aa: ASSRQGLAGGPGGELF; v_gene: TRBV4-3; abundance: once; j_gene: TRBJ2-2
CDR3aa: AGGTLGGEAF; v_gene: TRBV4-1; abundance: NA; j_gene: TRBJ1-1
CDR3aa: ASSRGGIVTGELF; v_gene: TRBV27; abundance: once; j_gene: TRBJ2-2
CDR3aa: ASSQGLAANTQAYEQY; v_gene: TRBV4-3; abundance: NA; j_gene: TRBJ2-7
CDR3aa: ASSQEGTANEKLF; v_gene: TRBV4-3; abundance: NA; j_gene: TRBJ1-4
CDR3aa: ASSEARPSTDTQY; v_gene: TRBV6-1; abundance: few; j_gene: TRBJ2-3